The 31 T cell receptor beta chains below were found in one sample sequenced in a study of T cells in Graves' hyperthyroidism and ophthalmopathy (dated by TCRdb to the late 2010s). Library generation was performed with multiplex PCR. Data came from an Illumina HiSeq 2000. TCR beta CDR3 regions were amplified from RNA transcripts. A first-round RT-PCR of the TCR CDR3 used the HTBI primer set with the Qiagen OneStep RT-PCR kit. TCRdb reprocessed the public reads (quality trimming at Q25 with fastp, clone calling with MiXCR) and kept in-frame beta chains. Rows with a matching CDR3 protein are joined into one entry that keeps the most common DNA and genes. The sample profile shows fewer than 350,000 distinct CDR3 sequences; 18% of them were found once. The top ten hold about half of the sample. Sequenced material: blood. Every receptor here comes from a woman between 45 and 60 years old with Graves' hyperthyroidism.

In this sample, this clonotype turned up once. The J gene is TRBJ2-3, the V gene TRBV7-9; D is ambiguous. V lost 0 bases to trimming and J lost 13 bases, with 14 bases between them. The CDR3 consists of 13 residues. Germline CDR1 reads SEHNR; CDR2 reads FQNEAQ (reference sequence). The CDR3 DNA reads TGTGCCAGCAGCTTAGCAACCCCCGAGTTTGAGTATTTT. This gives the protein CASSLATPEFEYF.

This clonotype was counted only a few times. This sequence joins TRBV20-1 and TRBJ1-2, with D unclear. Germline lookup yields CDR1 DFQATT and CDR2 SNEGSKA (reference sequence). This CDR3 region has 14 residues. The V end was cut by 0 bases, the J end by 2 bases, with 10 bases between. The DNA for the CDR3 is TGCAGTGCTAGAGATTCCCTAGGAAACTATGGCTACACCTTC. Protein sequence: CSARDSLGNYGYTF.

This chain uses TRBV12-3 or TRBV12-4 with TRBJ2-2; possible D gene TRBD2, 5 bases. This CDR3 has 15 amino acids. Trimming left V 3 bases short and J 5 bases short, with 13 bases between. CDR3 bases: TGTGCCAGCAGTTTTGGCCCGGGATTAACCGGGGAGCTGTTTTTT. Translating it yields CASSFGPGLTGELFF.

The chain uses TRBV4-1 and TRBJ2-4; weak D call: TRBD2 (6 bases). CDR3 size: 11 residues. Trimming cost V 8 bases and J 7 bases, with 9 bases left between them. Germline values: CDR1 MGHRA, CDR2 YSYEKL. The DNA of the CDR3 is TGCGCCAGCTATGGAGGGAACATTCAGTACTTC. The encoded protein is CASYGGNIQYF.

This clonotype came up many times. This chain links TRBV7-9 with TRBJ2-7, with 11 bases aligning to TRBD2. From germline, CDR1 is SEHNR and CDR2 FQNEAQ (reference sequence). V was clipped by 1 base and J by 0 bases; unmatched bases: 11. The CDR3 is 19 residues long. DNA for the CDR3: TGTGCCAGCAGCTTAGACCCTGGACTAGCGGGTGAAAGCTCCTACGAGCAGTACTTC. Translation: CASSLDPGLAGESSYEQYF.

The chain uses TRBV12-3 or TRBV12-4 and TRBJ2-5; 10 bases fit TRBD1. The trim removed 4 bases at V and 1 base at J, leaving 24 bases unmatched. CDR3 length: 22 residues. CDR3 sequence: CASSSPRLTRQGARGSQETQYF. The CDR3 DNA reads TGTGCCAGCAGTTCACCTCGGCTCACAAGACAGGGGGCAAGGGGTTCCCAAGAGACCCAGTACTTC.

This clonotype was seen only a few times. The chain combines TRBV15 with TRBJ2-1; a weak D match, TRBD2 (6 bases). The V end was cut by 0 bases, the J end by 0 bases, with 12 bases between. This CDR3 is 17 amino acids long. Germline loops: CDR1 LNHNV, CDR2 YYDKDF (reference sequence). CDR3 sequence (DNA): TGTGCCACCAGCAGAGATCGCGGGCGGGGCTCCTACAATGAGCAGTTCTTC. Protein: CATSRDRGRGSYNEQFF.

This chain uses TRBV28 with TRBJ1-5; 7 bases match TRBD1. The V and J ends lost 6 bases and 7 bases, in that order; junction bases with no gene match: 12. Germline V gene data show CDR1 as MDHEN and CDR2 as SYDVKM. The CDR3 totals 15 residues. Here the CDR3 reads CASRSGGFVNQPQHF. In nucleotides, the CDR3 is TGTGCCAGCAGGTCAGGGGGTTTCGTGAACCAGCCCCAGCATTTT.

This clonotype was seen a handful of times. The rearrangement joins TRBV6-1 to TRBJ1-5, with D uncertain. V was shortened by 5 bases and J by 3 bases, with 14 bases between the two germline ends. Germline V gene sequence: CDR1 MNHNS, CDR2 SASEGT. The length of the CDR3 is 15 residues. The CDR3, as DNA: TGTGCCAGCAGTTCGGACGGATCCTACAATCAGCCCCAGCATTTT. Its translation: CASSSDGSYNQPQHF.

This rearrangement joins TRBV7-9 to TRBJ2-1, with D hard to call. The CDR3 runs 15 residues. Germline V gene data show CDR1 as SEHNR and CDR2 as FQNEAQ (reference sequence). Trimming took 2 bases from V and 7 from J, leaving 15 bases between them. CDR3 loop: CASSLSGSLRNEQFF. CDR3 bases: TGTGCCAGCAGCTTATCCGGGTCTCTCCGAAATGAGCAGTTCTTC.

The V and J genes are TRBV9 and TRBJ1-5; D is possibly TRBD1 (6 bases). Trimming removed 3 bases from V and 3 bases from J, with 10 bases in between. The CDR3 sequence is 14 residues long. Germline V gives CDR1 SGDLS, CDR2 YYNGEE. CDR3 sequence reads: CASSGNRANQPQHF. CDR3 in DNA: TGTGCCAGCAGCGGGAACAGGGCCAATCAGCCCCAGCATTTT.

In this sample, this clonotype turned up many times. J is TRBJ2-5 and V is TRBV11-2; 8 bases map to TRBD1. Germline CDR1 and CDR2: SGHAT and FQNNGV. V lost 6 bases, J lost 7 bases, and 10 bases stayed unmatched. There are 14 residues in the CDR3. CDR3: CASRPGQGRGTQYF. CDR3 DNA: TGTGCCAGCAGGCCTGGACAGGGCAGAGGGACCCAGTACTTC.

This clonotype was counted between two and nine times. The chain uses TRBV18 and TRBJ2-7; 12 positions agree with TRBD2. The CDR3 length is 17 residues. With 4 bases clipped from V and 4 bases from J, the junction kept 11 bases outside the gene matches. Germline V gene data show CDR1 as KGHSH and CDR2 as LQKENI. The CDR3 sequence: CASSHLELAGGGYEQYF. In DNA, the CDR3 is TGTGCCAGCTCACACCTGGAACTAGCGGGAGGTGGGTACGAGCAGTACTTC.

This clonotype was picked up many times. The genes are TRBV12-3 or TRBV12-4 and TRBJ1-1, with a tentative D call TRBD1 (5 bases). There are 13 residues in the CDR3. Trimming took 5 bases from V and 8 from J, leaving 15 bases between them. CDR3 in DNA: TGTGCCAGCAGTATAGAGGGGCGAGTGGAAGCTTTCTTT. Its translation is CASSIEGRVEAFF.

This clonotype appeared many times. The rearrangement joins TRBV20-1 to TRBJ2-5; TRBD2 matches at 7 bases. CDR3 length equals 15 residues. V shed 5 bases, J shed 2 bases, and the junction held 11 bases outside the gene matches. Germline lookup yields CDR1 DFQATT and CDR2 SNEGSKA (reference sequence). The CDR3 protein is CSAGGGRGVQETQYF. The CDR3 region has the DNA TGCAGTGCTGGGGGGGGACGGGGGGTGCAAGAGACCCAGTACTTC.

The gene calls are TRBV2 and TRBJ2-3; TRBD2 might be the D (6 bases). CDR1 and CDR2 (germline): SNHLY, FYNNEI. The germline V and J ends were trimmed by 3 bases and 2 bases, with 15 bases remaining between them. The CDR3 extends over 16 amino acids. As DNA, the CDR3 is TGTGCCAGCAGTGACACGGGGCTAGCGAACACAGATACGCAGTATTTT. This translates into CASSDTGLANTDTQYF.

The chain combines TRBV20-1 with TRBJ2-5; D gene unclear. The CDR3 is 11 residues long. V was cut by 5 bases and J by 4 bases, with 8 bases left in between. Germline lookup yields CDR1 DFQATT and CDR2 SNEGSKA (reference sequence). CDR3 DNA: TGCAGTGCTGGCCCCCTAGAGACCCAGTACTTC. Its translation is CSAGPLETQYF.

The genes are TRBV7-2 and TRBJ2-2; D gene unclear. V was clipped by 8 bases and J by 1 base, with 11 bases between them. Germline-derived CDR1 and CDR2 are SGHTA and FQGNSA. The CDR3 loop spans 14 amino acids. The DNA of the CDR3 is TGTGCCAGCCACAGCCAACTGAACACCGGGGAGCTGTTTTTT. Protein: CASHSQLNTGELFF.

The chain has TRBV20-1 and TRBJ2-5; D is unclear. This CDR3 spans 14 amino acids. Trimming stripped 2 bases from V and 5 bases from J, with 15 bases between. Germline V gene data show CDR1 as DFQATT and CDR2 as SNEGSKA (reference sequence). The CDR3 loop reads CSARSPLTIETQYF. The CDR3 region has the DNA TGCAGTGCTAGATCGCCCCTGACAATCGAGACCCAGTACTTC.

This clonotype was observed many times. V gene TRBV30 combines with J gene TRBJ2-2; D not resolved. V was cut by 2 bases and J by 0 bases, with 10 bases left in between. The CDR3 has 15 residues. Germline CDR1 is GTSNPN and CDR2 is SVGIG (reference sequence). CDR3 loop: CAWSITTTNTGELFF. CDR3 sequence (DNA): TGTGCCTGGAGTATTACGACCACGAACACCGGGGAGCTGTTTTTT.

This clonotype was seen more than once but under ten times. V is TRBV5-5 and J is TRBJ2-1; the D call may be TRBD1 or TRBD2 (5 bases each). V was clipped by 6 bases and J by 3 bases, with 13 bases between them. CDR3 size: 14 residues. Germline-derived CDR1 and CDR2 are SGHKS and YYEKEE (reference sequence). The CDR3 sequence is CASTPGTDYNEQFF. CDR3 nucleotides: TGTGCCAGCACGCCCGGGACGGACTACAATGAGCAGTTCTTC.

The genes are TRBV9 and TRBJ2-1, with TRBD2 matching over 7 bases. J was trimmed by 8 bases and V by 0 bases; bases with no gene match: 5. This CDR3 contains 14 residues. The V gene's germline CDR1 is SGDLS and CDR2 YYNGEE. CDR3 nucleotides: TGTGCCAGCAGCGTAGACGGGGGGATGGATGAGCAGTTCTTC. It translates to CASSVDGGMDEQFF.

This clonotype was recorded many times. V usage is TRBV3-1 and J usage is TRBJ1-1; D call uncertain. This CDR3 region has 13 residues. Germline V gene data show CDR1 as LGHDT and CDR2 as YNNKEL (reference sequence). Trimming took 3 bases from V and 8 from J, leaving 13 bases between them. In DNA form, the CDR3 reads TGTGCCAGCAGCCAGAATGGTGGCAACGAAGCTTTCTTT. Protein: CASSQNGGNEAFF.

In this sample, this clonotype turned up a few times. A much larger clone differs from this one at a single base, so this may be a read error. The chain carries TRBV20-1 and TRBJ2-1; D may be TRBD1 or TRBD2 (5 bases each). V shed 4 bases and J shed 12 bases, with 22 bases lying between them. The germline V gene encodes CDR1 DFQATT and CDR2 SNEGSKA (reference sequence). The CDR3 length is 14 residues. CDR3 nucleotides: TGCAGTGCTAATGGGAGAAGGGGCCTAGATACGCAGTTCTTC. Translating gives CSANGRRGLDTQFF.

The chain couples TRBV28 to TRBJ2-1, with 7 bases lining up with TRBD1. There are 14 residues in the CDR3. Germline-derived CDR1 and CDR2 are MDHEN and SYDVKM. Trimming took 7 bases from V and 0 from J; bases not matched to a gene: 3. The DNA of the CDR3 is TGTGCCAGCACCAGACAGGGCTCCTACAATGAGCAGTTCTTC. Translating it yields CASTRQGSYNEQFF. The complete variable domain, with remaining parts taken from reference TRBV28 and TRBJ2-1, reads DVKVTQSSRYLVKRTGEKVFLECVQDMDHENMFWYRQDPGLGLRLIYFSYDVKMKEKGDIPEGYSVSREKKERFSLILESASTNQTSMYLCASTRQGSYNEQFFGPGTRLTVL.

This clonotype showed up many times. Written as DNA, the CDR3 is TGTGCCAGCAGCCCCACCTGGAACACTGAAGCTTTCTTT. Translating gives CASSPTWNTEAFF. The chain has TRBV11-2 and TRBJ1-1; D remains unclear. CDR3 length: 13 residues. V lost 5 bases and J 1 base, leaving 8 bases between the germline ends. Germline lookup yields CDR1 SGHAT and CDR2 FQNNGV. The full variable domain, its missing parts supplied by reference TRBV11-2 and TRBJ1-1, is EAGVAQSPRYKIIEKRQSVAFWCNPISGHATLYWYQQILGQGPKLLIQFQNNGVVDDSQLPKDRFSAERLKGVDSTLKIQPAKLEDSAVYLCASSPTWNTEAFFGQGTRLTVV.

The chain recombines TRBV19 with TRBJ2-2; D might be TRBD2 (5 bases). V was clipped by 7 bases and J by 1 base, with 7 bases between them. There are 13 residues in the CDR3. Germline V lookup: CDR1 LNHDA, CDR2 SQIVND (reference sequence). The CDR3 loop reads CASMGRNTGELFF. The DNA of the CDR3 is TGTGCCAGTATGGGGAGGAACACCGGGGAGCTGTTTTTT.

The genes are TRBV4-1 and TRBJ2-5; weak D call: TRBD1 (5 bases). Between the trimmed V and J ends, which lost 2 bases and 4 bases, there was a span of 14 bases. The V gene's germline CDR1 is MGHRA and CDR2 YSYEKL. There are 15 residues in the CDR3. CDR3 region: CASSQSLAGPETQYF. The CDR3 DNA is TGCGCCAGCAGCCAATCTTTGGCAGGGCCAGAGACCCAGTACTTC.

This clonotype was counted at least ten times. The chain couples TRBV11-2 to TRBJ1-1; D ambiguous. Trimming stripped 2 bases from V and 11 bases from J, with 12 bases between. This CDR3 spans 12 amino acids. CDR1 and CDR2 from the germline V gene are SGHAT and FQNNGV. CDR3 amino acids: CASSLLPYSAFF. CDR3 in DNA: TGTGCCAGCAGCTTACTTCCCTATTCGGCTTTCTTT.

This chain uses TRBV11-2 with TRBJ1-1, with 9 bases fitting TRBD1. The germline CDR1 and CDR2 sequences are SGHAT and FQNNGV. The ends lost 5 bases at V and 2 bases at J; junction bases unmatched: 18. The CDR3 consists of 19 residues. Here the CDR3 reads CASSIRQGGRPSYNTEAFF. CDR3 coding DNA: TGTGCCAGCAGCATACGACAGGGGGGCAGACCTTCATATAACACTGAAGCTTTCTTT.

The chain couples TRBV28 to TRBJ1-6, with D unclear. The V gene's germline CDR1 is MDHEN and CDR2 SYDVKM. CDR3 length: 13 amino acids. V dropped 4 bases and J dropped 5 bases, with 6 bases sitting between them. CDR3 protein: CASSSQNNSPLHF. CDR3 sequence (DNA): TGTGCCAGCAGTTCCCAGAATAATTCACCCCTCCACTTT.